The 10 T cell receptor beta chains in this list originate from one sample, sequenced in a study of vaccination and CD4 T cells after COVID-19. Their recognized antigens are unknown. Regarding treatment: roughly 10-day PBMC culture with coronavirus spike peptide pools or control peptides (ViraFEST assay). An Oncomine TCR Beta short-read assay was used to sequence the DNA from cultured CD4+ T cells. TCRdb recomputed calls from the PCR reads with MiXCR, one row per CDR3 protein. Among 15,000 or so distinct CDR3 sequences listed, roughly 60% were seen once. The sequencing sample was made of CD4+ T cells from blood, cultured in vitro. The receptors derive from a human donor who had recovered from COVID-19.

There are a few counts of this clonotype. The CDR3 DNA sequence: TGCAGTGCTAGAGATCGTGACAGGTACAATCAGCCCCAGCATTTT. This codes for CSARDRDRYNQPQHF. This sequence joins TRBV20-1 and TRBJ1-5, with D perhaps TRBD1 (6 bases). Germline V gene lookup returns CDR1 DFQATT and CDR2 SNEGSKA (reference sequence). The CDR3 sequence is 15 residues long. V gave up 0 bases and J gave up 3 bases, with 12 bases separating them.

V is TRBV20-1 and J is TRBJ1-1; 7 bases line up with TRBD1. Germline V gene data show CDR1 as DFQATT and CDR2 as SNEGSKA (reference sequence). The CDR3 runs to 13 residues. The V and J ends lost 6 bases and 4 bases, in that order; junction bases with no gene match: 8. The CDR3 DNA reads TGCAGTGCCACCGACAGGGTGGGCACTGAAGCTTTCTTT. This encodes CSATDRVGTEAFF.

This rearrangement joins TRBV28 to TRBJ1-2, with D perhaps matching TRBD1 (6 bases). The CDR3 is made up of 13 amino acids. The V and J ends lost 3 bases and 4 bases respectively, with 9 bases between them. CDR1 is MDHEN, CDR2 SYDVKM, per germline. The CDR3 reads CASSFGGGYGYTF. The CDR3 DNA follows: TGTGCCAGCAGTTTTGGAGGGGGCTATGGCTACACCTTC.

The chain couples TRBV7-3 to TRBJ1-1; D remains unclear. Germline V gives CDR1 SGHTA, CDR2 FQGTGA. The CDR3 has 14 residues. The V and J ends lost 7 bases and 3 bases respectively, with 15 bases between them. The CDR3 nucleotides read TGTGCCAGCACCCCCGGACGGGCCTACACTGAAGCTTTCTTT. Translated, it gives CASTPGRAYTEAFF.

This clonotype was seen a few times. The genes are TRBV7-8 and TRBJ1-1; a possible D gene is TRBD1 (5 bases). The CDR3 is 15 residues long. The germline gives CDR1 SGHVS, CDR2 FQNEAQ. V lost 1 base and J lost 1, with 10 bases in between. This chain's CDR3 is CASSLGLTENTEAFF. In DNA, the CDR3 is TGTGCCAGCAGCTTAGGCTTGACAGAGAACACTGAAGCTTTCTTT.

V gene TRBV6-8 combines with J gene TRBJ2-7; 9 bases match TRBD2. The CDR3 is 15 residues long. Germline CDR1 MNHGY, CDR2 SAAAGT. V was clipped by 6 bases and J by 3 bases; unmatched bases: 9. This chain's CDR3 is CASRSWAGGRYEQYF. CDR3 nucleotide sequence: TGTGCCAGCAGGTCATGGGCGGGAGGGCGCTACGAGCAGTACTTC.

As DNA, the CDR3 is TGTGCCAGCAGCTTAACATCAGGGGGGGACATTCAGTACTTC. This gives the protein CASSLTSGGDIQYF. The chain employs TRBV7-3 and TRBJ2-4; the D gene could be TRBD1 or TRBD2 (7 bases each). The V end was cut by 0 bases, the J end by 8 bases, with 11 bases between. CDR1 and CDR2 from the germline V gene are SGHTA and FQGTGA. CDR3 length: 14 amino acids.

The chain links TRBV20-1 to TRBJ1-2; the D is unclear. This CDR3 has 11 residues. Germline V gene lookup returns CDR1 DFQATT and CDR2 SNEGSKA (reference sequence). The V gene lost 7 bases and the J gene lost 6 bases, with 12 bases spanning the gap. The CDR3: CSVPSAHGYTF. In DNA form, the CDR3 reads TGCAGTGTCCCGAGTGCCCATGGCTACACCTTC.

The CDR3 DNA is TGCAGTGCTAGAGCCAGACACAATACCGGGGAGCTGTTTTTT. Translated: CSARARHNTGELFF. This rearrangement joins TRBV20-1 to TRBJ2-2; D uncertain. V was clipped by 1 base and J by 5 bases, with 11 bases between them. The germline CDR1 and CDR2 sequences are DFQATT and SNEGSKA (reference sequence). The CDR3 totals 14 residues.

Only a few counts were recorded for this clonotype. The CDR3: CASSSLGQGTNEQFF. CDR3 bases: TGTGCCAGCAGCTCATTGGGACAGGGAACCAATGAGCAGTTCTTC. The chain employs TRBV7-3 and TRBJ2-1, with TRBD1 matching 9 bases. Germline values: CDR1 SGHTA, CDR2 FQGTGA. This CDR3 is 15 amino acids long. The junction had 7 bases not matched to a gene; V was cut back by 4 bases and J by 6 bases.